These 23 T cell receptor beta chains originate from one sample sequenced in a study of shared clonotypes between healthy human individuals. Profiling relied on immunoSEQ multiplex PCR, and the TCRdb table lists in-frame clones only, not all of them. The sample records 1,400,000 or so clones, less than 99% being singletons. Sequenced material: naive CD4+ T cells sorted from blood. The subset denotes: CD45RA+ positively selected. Source of these receptors: a man younger than 40 in good health.

This clone showed up just once. V usage is TRBV10-1 and J usage is TRBJ2-3, with D possibly being TRBD2 (5 bases). CDR3 size: 15 residues. Trimming removed 2 bases at V and 4 bases at J, with 13 bases between. The germline V gene has CDR1 WNHNN and CDR2 SYGVQD (reference sequence). The CDR3 DNA reads as TGCGCCAGCAGTGAGCGTCGGGGATCGGCAGATACGCAGTATTTT. It specifies CASSERRGSADTQYF.

The gene calls are TRBV6-5 and TRBJ1-2; the D is unclear. CDR3 length equals 13 residues. Trimming left V 8 bases short and J 8 bases short, with 18 bases between. CDR1 and CDR2 from the germline V gene are MNHEY and SVGAGI. DNA of the CDR3: TGTGCCAGCGTACGCTCCGGCTGGTTGGGCTACACCTTC. Translated, it gives CASVRSGWLGYTF.

This clone is a singleton in its sample. The genes are TRBV19 and TRBJ1-5; unclear D gene. Germline CDR1 is LNHDA and CDR2 is SQIVND (reference sequence). The CDR3 is 12 amino acids. The V end lost 5 bases, the J end lost 9 bases, and 11 bases lay between the germline ends. CDR3 DNA sequence: TGTGCCAGTAGTCGAGCGCGGGGGCCCCAGCATTTT. Translation: CASSRARGPQHF.

This rearrangement joins TRBV19 to TRBJ2-1; possibly TRBD2 for D (6 bases). V was pared by 7 bases and J by 0 bases, with 10 bases between. The CDR3 is 14 amino acids. CDR1 and CDR2 (germline): LNHDA, SQIVND (reference sequence). The CDR3 sequence is CASNSGVSYNEQFF. CDR3 coding DNA: TGTGCCAGTAATAGCGGCGTCTCCTACAATGAGCAGTTCTTC.

J is TRBJ1-4 and V is TRBV25-1; D unresolved. Germline assignment: CDR1 MGHDK and CDR2 SYGVNS. CDR3 length equals 16 residues. Trimming stripped 4 bases from V and 7 bases from J, with 19 bases between. The CDR3 sequence: CASSGPSSSRIEKLFF. CDR3 sequence (DNA): TGTGCCAGCAGTGGCCCCAGTTCGTCTAGGATTGAAAAACTGTTTTTT.

The chain recombines TRBV7-8 with TRBJ2-7, with TRBD1 as a possible D gene (5 bases). The CDR3 covers 14 residues. V gave up 1 base and J gave up 3 bases, with 10 bases separating them. CDR1 is SGHVS and CDR2 is FQNEAQ in the germline V gene. The CDR3 DNA follows: TGTGCCAGCAGCTTAGGTCATACAGGCTACGAGCAGTACTTC. As protein: CASSLGHTGYEQYF.

The genes are TRBV6-1 and TRBJ2-7; TRBD1 matches 8 bases. The junction had 3 bases not matched to a gene; V was cut back by 1 base and J by 1 base. Per the germline V gene, CDR1 is MNHNS and CDR2 is SASEGT. This CDR3 contains 15 residues. The CDR3 DNA is TGTGCCAGCAGTGAAGTTTGGGACAGGTCCTACGAGCAGTACTTC. Translated: CASSEVWDRSYEQYF.

The chain couples TRBV5-6 to TRBJ2-7; 9 bases align to TRBD1. The CDR3 length is 13 residues. Trimming took 6 bases from V and 3 from J; bases not matched to a gene: 4. Germline loops: CDR1 SGHDT, CDR2 YYEEEE. CDR3 DNA sequence: TGTGCCAGCACCGGGACAGGGTACTACGAGCAGTACTTC. This gives the protein CASTGTGYYEQYF.

The V gene is TRBV7-9, the J gene TRBJ1-4; 7 positions match TRBD1. Germline-derived CDR1 and CDR2 are SEHNR and FQNEAQ (reference sequence). Unmatched junction bases numbered 9, after V lost 1 base and J lost 7 bases. The CDR3 is 16 residues long. CDR3 residues: CASSLVTGSSGEKLFF. CDR3 DNA: TGTGCCAGCAGCTTAGTGACAGGGTCAAGTGGTGAAAAACTGTTTTTT.

The chain carries TRBV19 and TRBJ2-1; D is perhaps TRBD1 or TRBD2 (5 bases each). Per the germline V gene, CDR1 is LNHDA and CDR2 is SQIVND (reference sequence). This CDR3 is built from 14 residues. V gave up 5 bases and J gave up 6 bases, with 14 bases separating them. The CDR3 DNA reads TGTGCCAGTAGTTTCACGGGACGCCCCAATGAGCAGTTCTTC. Translation gives CASSFTGRPNEQFF.

The chain has TRBV5-4 and TRBJ2-7; perhaps TRBD2 as D (6 bases). CDR1 SGHNT and CDR2 YYREEE come from the germline V gene (reference sequence). The CDR3 consists of 14 residues. The V end was cut by 0 bases, the J end by 1 base, with 8 bases between. CDR3 sequence (DNA): TGTGCCAGCAGCTTGGCGGGGACTTCCTACGAGCAGTACTTC. Protein sequence: CASSLAGTSYEQYF.

The V call is TRBV2, the J call TRBJ2-1, with 11 bases matching TRBD2. Germline CDR1 is SNHLY and CDR2 is FYNNEI. The CDR3 has 16 residues. The ends lost 5 bases at V and 7 bases at J; junction bases unmatched: 10. The CDR3 coding sequence is TGTGCCAGCAGTCCATCACTAGCGGGAGCGAAGAATGAGCAGTTCTTC. Its protein product is CASSPSLAGAKNEQFF.

The gene calls are TRBV6-5 and TRBJ2-5; D unclear. V gave up 5 bases and J gave up 1 base, with 8 bases separating them. Germline lookup yields CDR1 MNHEY and CDR2 SVGAGI. The CDR3 runs 13 residues. The DNA for the CDR3 is TGTGCCAGCAGTATCCCGGGCCAAGAGACCCAGTACTTC. Translated, it gives CASSIPGQETQYF.

Concerning this clone itself: Other nucleotide sequences in the sample specify the same CDR3. The chain is built from TRBV7-2 and TRBJ1-1, with a possible D match to TRBD1 (6 bases). Germline V CDR1 and CDR2: SGHTA, FQGNSA. The V end was cut by 0 bases, the J end by 2 bases, with 10 bases between. The length of the CDR3 is 15 residues. Here the CDR3 DNA reads TGTGCCAGCAGCTTAGCCGGACAGTTAAACACTGAAGCTTTCTTT. It yields the protein CASSLAGQLNTEAFF.

The chain carries TRBV21-1 and TRBJ2-5; the D call TRBD2 from the table was never checked on the DNA. TRBV21-1 is flagged as a pseudogene. CDR3 length: 15 residues. CDR3 region: CASSTGAGVRETQYF. CDR3 DNA sequence: TGTGCCAGCAGCACGGGGGCGGGAGTAAGGGAGACCCAGTACTTC.

This clone was detected only once. The V call is TRBV7-9, the J call TRBJ1-4; maybe TRBD1 (6 bases). CDR3 length: 12 residues. The V end was cut by 1 base, the J end by 10 bases, with 7 bases between. Looked up from germline, CDR1 is SEHNR and CDR2 is FQNEAQ (reference sequence). The CDR3 is CASSLGGGKLFF. CDR3 bases: TGTGCCAGCAGCTTAGGAGGGGGAAAACTGTTTTTT.

This clone was seen once. The chain couples TRBV2 to TRBJ2-1; 13 positions agree with TRBD2. The J segment lost 4 bases and the V segment lost 2 bases, leaving 5 bases of the junction unmatched. Germline V gives CDR1 SNHLY, CDR2 FYNNEI. The CDR3 contains 17 residues. CDR3 bases: TGTGCCAGCAGTGAAATCCGACTAGCGGGAGGATACAATGAGCAGTTCTTC. Its protein is CASSEIRLAGGYNEQFF.

Worth noting for this clone: This CDR3 is also generated by other DNA sequences in the sample. The rearrangement uses TRBV5-1 and TRBJ2-7; TRBD1 agrees at 10 bases. The V gene's germline CDR1 is SGHRS and CDR2 YFSETQ. With 4 bases clipped from V and 2 bases from J, the junction kept 6 bases outside the gene matches. The CDR3 has 15 residues. The CDR3 loop reads CASSPPGQGPYEQYF. The CDR3 nucleotides are TGCGCCAGCAGCCCTCCGGGACAGGGGCCCTACGAGCAGTACTTC.

J is TRBJ2-4 and V is TRBV5-1; tentative D call: TRBD2 (5 bases). This CDR3 spans 13 amino acids. The germline gives CDR1 SGHRS, CDR2 YFSETQ. Between the trimmed V and J ends, which lost 4 bases and 6 bases, there was a span of 11 bases. The CDR3 here is CASSRDGINIQYF. CDR3 DNA sequence: TGCGCCAGCAGCCGGGATGGAATAAACATTCAGTACTTC.

The rearrangement uses TRBV19 and TRBJ1-2; the D gene is possibly TRBD1 (5 bases). V lost 0 bases and J lost 9, with 14 bases in between. Germline V lookup: CDR1 LNHDA, CDR2 SQIVND (reference sequence). This CDR3 region has 14 residues. CDR3 loop: CASSIDPGSQSYTF. The CDR3 DNA sequence: TGTGCCAGTAGTATAGACCCAGGGTCTCAAAGCTACACCTTC. Full variable domain (outside the CDR3, taken from reference TRBV19 and TRBJ1-2): DGGITQSPKYLFRKEGQNVTLSCEQNLNHDAMYWYRQDPGQGLRLIYYSQIVNDFQKGDIAEGYSVSREKKESFPLTVTSAQKNPTAFYLCASSIDPGSQSYTFGSGTRLTVV.

This chain links TRBV6-6 with TRBJ1-1, with TRBD1 identical over 10 bases. Germline CDR1 is MNHNY and CDR2 is SVGAGI (reference sequence). V shed 5 bases, J shed 6 bases, and the junction held 3 bases outside the gene matches. The CDR3 has 13 amino acids. The CDR3 DNA is TGTGCCAGCAGTCTGGACAGGGGGGCTGAAGCTTTCTTT. Amino acids: CASSLDRGAEAFF.

The rearrangement links TRBV7-9 to TRBJ1-1; D unresolved. This CDR3 contains 14 residues. Germline CDR1 is SEHNR and CDR2 is FQNEAQ (reference sequence). The V gene lost 4 bases and the J gene lost 5 bases, with 14 bases spanning the gap. CDR3 residues: CASSSSGGRTEAFF. CDR3 sequence (DNA): TGTGCCAGCAGCTCTTCGGGAGGGAGGACTGAAGCTTTCTTT.

The chain carries TRBV2 and TRBJ1-5, with D perhaps matching TRBD1 (5 bases). Germline V gene lookup returns CDR1 SNHLY and CDR2 FYNNEI. Trimming stripped 3 bases from V and 13 bases from J, with 22 bases between. This CDR3 has 15 amino acids. The CDR3 loop is CASSEDDMGLALQHF. CDR3 in DNA: TGTGCCAGCAGTGAGGACGATATGGGGCTTGCATTACAGCATTTT. The full variable domain, its missing parts supplied by reference TRBV2 and TRBJ1-5, is EPEVTQTPSHQVTQMGQEVILRCVPISNHLYFYWYRQILGQKVEFLVSFYNNEISEKSEIFDDQFSVERPDGSNFTLKIRSTKLEDSAMYFCASSEDDMGLALQHFGDGTRLSIL.